Shown below are 28 T cell receptor beta chains from a single sample sequenced in a study of vaccination and CD4 T cells after COVID-19. Sequencing of cultured CD4+ T cell DNA used the Oncomine TCR Beta short-read assay. Via MiXCR, TCRdb re-called the PCR reads, giving one row per CDR3 protein. The data contain about 7,400 distinct CDR3 sequences, about 53% of them singletons. As to treatment: approximately nine-day PBMC culture with coronavirus spike peptide pools or control peptides (ViraFEST assay). CD4+ T cells of the unexposed donor were collected before the COVID-19 pandemic (2011-2018). These receptors' targets are unknown. Sequencing was carried out using CD4+ T cells from blood, cultured in vitro. Receptors were obtained from a human donor in good health.

The J gene is TRBJ1-2, the V gene TRBV10-3; D call uncertain. Germline CDR1 reads ENHRY; CDR2 reads SYGVKD. The CDR3 is 12 amino acids. Trimming took 3 bases from V and 5 from J, leaving 7 bases between them. The CDR3 region is CAISDFSYGYTF. In DNA, the CDR3 is TGTGCCATCAGTGATTTCAGTTATGGCTACACCTTC.

This chain connects TRBV11-2 to TRBJ1-1, with TRBD1 as a possible D gene (5 bases). This CDR3 region has 16 residues. Trimming left V 0 bases short and J 5 bases short, with 16 bases between. Per germline, CDR1 SGHAT and CDR2 FQNNGV. CDR3 loop: CASSLDLIGTGTEAFF. The CDR3 nucleotides are TGTGCCAGCAGCTTAGATCTGATAGGGACTGGGACTGAAGCTTTCTTT. Using reference TRBV11-2 and TRBJ1-1 for the parts outside the CDR3, the full variable domain is EAGVAQSPRYKIIEKRQSVAFWCNPISGHATLYWYQQILGQGPKLLIQFQNNGVVDDSQLPKDRFSAERLKGVDSTLKIQPAKLEDSAVYLCASSLDLIGTGTEAFFGQGTRLTVV.

The chain combines TRBV27 with TRBJ2-1; D may be TRBD2 (5 bases). This CDR3 is built from 13 residues. Germline V gives CDR1 MNHEY, CDR2 SMNVEV (reference sequence). The V end lost 7 bases, the J end lost 2 bases, and 9 bases lay between the germline ends. This chain's CDR3 is CASKPGAYNEQFF. The CDR3 DNA sequence: TGTGCCAGCAAACCCGGGGCCTACAATGAGCAGTTCTTC.

This chain uses TRBV4-1 with TRBJ2-2, with 15 nucleotides matching TRBD2. Germline V gene sequence: CDR1 MGHRA, CDR2 YSYEKL. The CDR3 totals 19 residues. V lost 4 bases and J lost 5; bases outside the gene matches: 11. CDR3 protein: CASSPKGTSGRSQTGELFF. The CDR3 DNA is TGCGCCAGCAGCCCGAAGGGGACTAGCGGGAGGTCTCAAACCGGGGAGCTGTTTTTT.

This sequence joins TRBV19 and TRBJ2-7; D unclear. With 3 bases removed from V and 7 bases from J, the gap between germline ends came to 16 bases. CDR1 and CDR2 (germline): LNHDA, SQIVND (reference sequence). This CDR3 has 14 amino acids. For the CDR3, the DNA is TGTGCCAGTAGTATCTCAGGTACCCACTGGGAGCAGTACTTC. Amino acids: CASSISGTHWEQYF. Supplemented by reference TRBV19 and TRBJ2-7, the full variable domain reads DGGITQSPKYLFRKEGQNVTLSCEQNLNHDAMYWYRQDPGQGLRLIYYSQIVNDFQKGDIAEGYSVSREKKESFPLTVTSAQKNPTAFYLCASSISGTHWEQYFGPGTRLTVT.

J is TRBJ2-7 and V is TRBV24-1, with a possible D match to TRBD1 (5 bases). Per the germline V gene, CDR1 is KGHDR and CDR2 is SFDVKD. CDR3 length: 13 amino acids. V was shortened by 4 bases and J by 5 bases, with 11 bases between the two germline ends. The CDR3 spells CATSETGLDEQYF. The CDR3, as DNA: TGTGCCACCAGTGAAACAGGTCTGGACGAGCAGTACTTC.

V gene TRBV30 combines with J gene TRBJ2-6; 11 nucleotides agree with TRBD1. The germline V gene has CDR1 GTSNPN and CDR2 SVGIG (reference sequence). The V and J ends lost 5 bases and 3 bases, in that order; junction bases with no gene match: 12. The CDR3 loop spans 18 amino acids. In nucleotides, the CDR3 is TGTGCCTGGGGAATGGACAGGGGGCTTATTGGTGGGGCCAACGTCCTGACTTTC. Amino acids: CAWGMDRGLIGGANVLTF.

This clonotype was found a few times. The chain couples TRBV6-1 to TRBJ2-7, with D maybe TRBD2 (6 bases). The CDR3 totals 12 residues. Germline V gene data show CDR1 as MNHNS and CDR2 as SASEGT. V was cut by 6 bases and J by 6 bases, with 12 bases left in between. DNA for the CDR3: TGTGCCAGCAGCCAACGGAGGGGCGAGCAGTACTTC. As protein: CASSQRRGEQYF.

The chain joins TRBV10-2 to TRBJ1-1; 7 positions match TRBD1. Trimming removed 8 bases from V and 0 bases from J; junction bases left unmatched: 9. The CDR3 is made up of 15 amino acids. CDR1 is WSHSY and CDR2 is SAAADI in the germline V gene. The chain's CDR3 is CASGDRARMNTEAFF. The CDR3 DNA follows: TGCGCCAGCGGCGACAGGGCGCGTATGAACACTGAAGCTTTCTTT.

J is TRBJ2-1 and V is TRBV20-1; D might be TRBD2 (6 bases). Per the germline V gene, CDR1 is DFQATT and CDR2 is SNEGSKA (reference sequence). Trimming took off 3 bases at V and 6 bases at J, with 18 bases between the two ends. The CDR3 runs to 15 residues. CDR3 region: CSASIATSPSNEQFF. DNA of the CDR3: TGCAGTGCTAGTATCGCGACTAGTCCCTCCAATGAGCAGTTCTTC.

This clonotype was detected only a few times. The gene calls are TRBV24-1 and TRBJ2-7, with D maybe TRBD2 (6 bases). V was cut by 10 bases and J by 0 bases, with 21 bases left in between. Looked up from germline, CDR1 is KGHDR and CDR2 is SFDVKD. This CDR3 is built from 16 residues. The CDR3 sequence is CATNHDRDSTSYEQYF. The CDR3 DNA follows: TGTGCCACTAATCATGACCGGGACTCTACCTCCTACGAGCAGTACTTC.

The chain has TRBV6-1 and TRBJ1-4; D is undetermined. The CDR3 length is 15 residues. The germline gives CDR1 MNHNS, CDR2 SASEGT. Trimming removed 4 bases at V and 2 bases at J, with 11 bases between. The CDR3 region has the DNA TGTGCCAGCAGTGGGACCTCAGCGACTAATGAAAAACTGTTTTTT. The encoded protein is CASSGTSATNEKLFF.

This clonotype was found a few times. The chain employs TRBV27 and TRBJ1-2; possibly TRBD1 for D (6 bases). The length of the CDR3 is 14 residues. The V gene's germline CDR1 is MNHEY and CDR2 SMNVEV (reference sequence). V lost 2 bases, J lost 6 bases, and 13 bases lay in between. In DNA, the CDR3 is TGTGCCAGCAGTTTAGATGGGGGCGCGAATGGCTACACCTTC. It specifies CASSLDGGANGYTF.

In this sample, this clonotype turned up a few times. The chain has TRBV19 and TRBJ2-5; D gene ambiguous. The V gene's germline CDR1 is LNHDA and CDR2 SQIVND (reference sequence). The CDR3 is made up of 13 amino acids. V was shortened by 6 bases and J by 4 bases, with 12 bases between the two germline ends. CDR3 sequence reads: CASSVDWVETQYF. CDR3 nucleotides: TGTGCCAGTAGCGTCGACTGGGTAGAGACCCAGTACTTC.

The chain combines TRBV9 with TRBJ2-7, with no clear D. This CDR3 is 17 amino acids long. Trimming shortened V by 4 bases and J by 2 bases, and 22 bases separated the two germline ends. From germline, CDR1 is SGDLS and CDR2 YYNGEE. Written as DNA, the CDR3 is TGTGCCAGCAGCCCGCGAAAACCGGGTCTTTCCACCTACGAGCAGTACTTC. Protein product: CASSPRKPGLSTYEQYF.

The rearrangement joins TRBV29-1 to TRBJ2-6; D possibly corresponds to TRBD1 (5 bases). Trimming took 5 bases from V and 0 from J, leaving 14 bases between them. CDR3 size: 16 residues. Germline V gene sequence: CDR1 SQVTM, CDR2 ANQGSEA. CDR3 in DNA: TGCAGCGTTCGACAGAACGACCCCTCTGGGGCCAACGTCCTGACTTTC. Protein sequence: CSVRQNDPSGANVLTF.

V is TRBV7-6 and J is TRBJ2-1; tentative D call: TRBD2 (5 bases). Germline V CDR1 and CDR2: SGHVS, FNYEAQ. The germline V and J ends were trimmed by 5 bases and 8 bases, with 10 bases remaining between them. The CDR3 covers 12 residues. CDR3 in DNA: TGTGCCAGCAGCACCACTAGTGATGAGCAGTTCTTC. Amino acids: CASSTTSDEQFF.

The CDR3 sequence: CSVGNRGRTEAFF. As DNA, the CDR3 is TGCAGCGTTGGGAACCGAGGGAGGACTGAAGCTTTCTTT. The chain uses TRBV29-1 and TRBJ1-1, with unresolved D. This CDR3 is built from 13 residues. V dropped 4 bases and J dropped 5 bases, with 14 bases sitting between them. Germline loops: CDR1 SQVTM, CDR2 ANQGSEA.

The chain is built from TRBV7-8 and TRBJ1-1, with D uncertain. The CDR3 spans 13 residues. Trimming shortened V by 3 bases and J by 1 base, and 6 bases separated the two germline ends. CDR1 is SGHVS and CDR2 is FQNEAQ in the germline V gene. CDR3 amino acids: CASSFPGNTEAFF. The CDR3, as DNA: TGTGCCAGCAGCTTCCCGGGGAACACTGAAGCTTTCTTT.

This clonotype was observed a few times. The V gene is TRBV12-3 or TRBV12-4, the J gene TRBJ1-5, with 9 bases identical to TRBD1. The CDR3 totals 18 residues. Trimming at V came to 4 bases and at J to 5 bases, leaving 15 bases not matched to a gene. CDR3 region: CASSSHYPGQGMYQPQHF. The CDR3 nucleotides read TGTGCCAGCAGTTCTCACTACCCGGGACAGGGTATGTATCAGCCCCAGCATTTT.

The chain joins TRBV19 to TRBJ1-2, with 7 nucleotides matching TRBD1. Looked up from germline, CDR1 is LNHDA and CDR2 is SQIVND (reference sequence). The CDR3 contains 12 residues. The V and J ends lost 11 bases and 6 bases, in that order; junction bases with no gene match: 9. The CDR3 sequence: CARHDRVNGYTF. In DNA, the CDR3 is TGTGCCCGACACGACAGGGTAAATGGCTACACCTTC.

The chain uses TRBV19 and TRBJ1-5, with 8 bases that match TRBD1. The V gene end was trimmed by 10 bases and the J gene end by 7 bases; junction bases not matched to a gene: 12. Germline loops: CDR1 LNHDA, CDR2 SQIVND (reference sequence). The CDR3 runs to 14 residues. CDR3 amino acids: CATATGVSEQPQHF. CDR3 sequence (DNA): TGTGCCACGGCGACAGGGGTGTCCGAACAGCCCCAGCATTTT.

The rearrangement links TRBV2 to TRBJ2-5, with 13 positions matching TRBD2. Germline-derived CDR1 and CDR2 are SNHLY and FYNNEI. Unmatched junction bases numbered 22, after V lost 5 bases and J lost 4 bases. This CDR3 has 21 amino acids. CDR3 loop: CASSLNGLAGEGGMIRETQYF. CDR3 DNA: TGTGCCAGCAGTTTAAATGGACTAGCGGGAGAAGGCGGCATGATCAGAGAGACCCAGTACTTC.

The chain is built from TRBV4-3 and TRBJ2-1; TRBD2 aligns across 10 bases. From germline, CDR1 is LGHNA and CDR2 YSLEER. The CDR3 spans 16 residues. V shed 2 bases, J shed 3 bases, and the junction held 4 bases outside the gene matches. The CDR3 is CASSQSPSGGYNEQFF. The CDR3 bases are TGCGCCAGCAGCCAATCCCCTAGCGGGGGCTACAATGAGCAGTTCTTC.

V is TRBV19 and J is TRBJ2-2; a possible D gene is TRBD2 (5 bases). The V end was cut by 7 bases, the J end by 5 bases, with 11 bases between. The CDR3 length is 13 residues. Germline values: CDR1 LNHDA, CDR2 SQIVND (reference sequence). CDR3 nucleotides: TGTGCCAGTATTAAGAGCGGTACCGGGGAGCTGTTTTTT. Translated, it gives CASIKSGTGELFF.

As for this clonotype: Given the absence of the conserved phenylalanine or tryptophan at the CDR3 end, a read error is likely. The V gene is TRBV7-9, the J gene TRBJ2-5; D is unresolved. Germline V lookup: CDR1 SEHNR, CDR2 FQNEAQ (reference sequence). V lost 3 bases, J lost 5 bases, and 7 bases lay in between. CDR3 length equals 12 residues. The CDR3 reads CASSFRYETQYY. The CDR3 coding sequence is TGTGCCAGCAGCTTCCGTTACGAGACCCAGTACTAC.

The rearrangement uses TRBV7-8 and TRBJ1-2, with D maybe TRBD1 (5 bases). The V gene lost 5 bases and the J gene lost 7 bases, with 14 bases spanning the gap. Germline loops: CDR1 SGHVS, CDR2 FQNEAQ. The CDR3 totals 13 residues. CDR3 protein: CASSQTHGTGYTF. CDR3 coding DNA: TGTGCCAGCAGCCAAACACACGGGACTGGCTACACCTTC. The whole variable domain, filled in from reference TRBV7-8 and TRBJ1-2, reads GAGVSQSPRYKVAKRGQDVALRCDPISGHVSLFWYQQALGQGPEFLTYFQNEAQLDKSGLPSDRFFAERPEGSVSTLKIQRTQQEDSAVYLCASSQTHGTGYTFGSGTRLTVV.

This clonotype was observed a few times. The CDR3 loop is CASSFRVWDTEAFF. For the CDR3, the DNA is TGTGCCAGCAGTTTCAGGGTCTGGGACACTGAAGCTTTCTTT. This chain links TRBV27 with TRBJ1-1; possibly TRBD1 for D (5 bases). Germline CDR1 reads MNHEY; CDR2 reads SMNVEV (reference sequence). V was trimmed by 3 bases and J by 3 bases, leaving 11 bases between them. CDR3 length: 14 amino acids.